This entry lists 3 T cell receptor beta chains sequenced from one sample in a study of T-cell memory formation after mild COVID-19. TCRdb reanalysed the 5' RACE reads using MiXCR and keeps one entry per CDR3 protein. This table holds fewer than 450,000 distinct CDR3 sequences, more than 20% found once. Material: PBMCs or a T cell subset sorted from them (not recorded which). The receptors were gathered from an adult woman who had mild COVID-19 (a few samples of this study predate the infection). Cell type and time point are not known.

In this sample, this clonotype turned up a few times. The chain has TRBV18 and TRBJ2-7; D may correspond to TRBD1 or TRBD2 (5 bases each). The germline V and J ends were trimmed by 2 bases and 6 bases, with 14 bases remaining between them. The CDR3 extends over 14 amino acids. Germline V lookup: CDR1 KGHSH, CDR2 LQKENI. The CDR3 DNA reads TGTGCCAGCTCACCATCGGGGCCTGGGGCCGAGCAGTACTTC. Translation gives CASSPSGPGAEQYF.

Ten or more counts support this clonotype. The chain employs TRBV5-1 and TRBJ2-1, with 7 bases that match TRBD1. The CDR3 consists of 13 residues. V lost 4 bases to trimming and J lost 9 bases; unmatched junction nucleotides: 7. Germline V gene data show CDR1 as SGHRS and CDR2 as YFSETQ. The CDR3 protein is CASSPGWDSEQFF. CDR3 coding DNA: TGCGCCAGCAGCCCTGGGTGGGACAGTGAGCAGTTCTTC.

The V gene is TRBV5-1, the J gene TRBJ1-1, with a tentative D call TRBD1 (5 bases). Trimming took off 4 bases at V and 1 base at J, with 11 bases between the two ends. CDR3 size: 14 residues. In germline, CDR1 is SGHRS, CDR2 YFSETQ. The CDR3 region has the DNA TGCGCCAGCAGCACACAGGTGGGGAACACTGAAGCTTTCTTT. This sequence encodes CASSTQVGNTEAFF.